The 10 T cell receptor beta chains below all came from one sample that was sequenced in a study of T cell repertoires in cytomegalovirus infection. TCRdb fed the reads into MiXCR, producing one record per CDR3 protein. The sample lists over 300,000 distinct CDR3 sequences, around 9.5% occurring once. Sequencing used PBMCs. The receptor set was obtained from a human donor in good health (CMV status not recorded). Some clones in this sample may be carry-over from other donors' samples.

This clonotype was seen repeatedly, ten times or more. The J gene is TRBJ2-5, the V gene TRBV7-2, with unresolved D. V was trimmed by 3 bases and J by 5 bases, leaving 10 bases between them. The CDR3 covers 13 residues. Germline CDR1 and CDR2: SGHTA and FQGNSA. DNA for the CDR3: TGTGCCAGCAGCTTTGCAAGGGTGGAGACCCAGTACTTC. Translated: CASSFARVETQYF.

This clonotype was counted ten times or more. The chain employs TRBV12-3 or TRBV12-4 and TRBJ1-5; 8 bases align to TRBD1. Trimming cost V 6 bases and J 7 bases; bases outside gene matches: 5. CDR3 size: 13 residues. Here the CDR3 reads CASRDRVSQPQHF. In nucleotides, the CDR3 is TGTGCCAGCAGGGACAGGGTATCGCAGCCCCAGCATTTT.

This clonotype was picked up a small number of times. The CDR3: CASSERDRGSLHF. The CDR3, as DNA: TGTGCCAGCAGTGAAAGGGACAGGGGCAGCCTCCACTTT. The chain carries TRBV6-5 and TRBJ1-6; 10 positions match TRBD1. V dropped 5 bases and J dropped 15; count of bases not matched to a gene: 7. Germline assignment: CDR1 MNHEY and CDR2 SVGAGI. The CDR3 has 13 amino acids.

This clonotype showed up just a few times. This chain joins TRBV27 and TRBJ1-1, with unresolved D. CDR3 length equals 17 residues. Trimming pared 3 bases from V and 0 bases from J, leaving 17 bases between. Germline-derived CDR1 and CDR2 are MNHEY and SMNVEV (reference sequence). The CDR3 DNA reads TGTGCCAGCAGTTTCCGACGGATGAACTACATGAACACTGAAGCTTTCTTT. It specifies CASSFRRMNYMNTEAFF.

This clonotype occurred many times. This chain joins TRBV7-9 and TRBJ2-4; 11 positions agree with TRBD1. CDR1 is SEHNR and CDR2 is FQNEAQ in the germline V gene (reference sequence). J was trimmed by 5 bases and V by 4 bases; bases with no gene match: 7. This CDR3 region has 16 residues. The CDR3 DNA follows: TGTGCCAGCAGCTCCCGGGACAGGGGGTTCCAAAACATTCAGTACTTC. Protein product: CASSSRDRGFQNIQYF.

This clonotype was seen at least ten times. The chain joins TRBV7-2 to TRBJ2-1, with D possibly TRBD2 on 5 matching bases. Germline lookup yields CDR1 SGHTA and CDR2 FQGNSA. The V gene lost 5 bases and the J gene lost 5 bases, with 16 bases spanning the gap. This CDR3 region has 15 residues. This CDR3 reads CASSPVRGPDNEQFF. CDR3 bases: TGTGCCAGCAGCCCTGTCCGCGGGCCAGACAATGAGCAGTTCTTC.

Ten or more counts support this clonotype. This rearrangement joins TRBV6-2 or TRBV6-3 to TRBJ1-1; no definite D call. CDR1 and CDR2 (germline): MNHEY, SVGEGT. The V gene lost 6 bases and the J gene lost 0 bases, with 8 bases spanning the gap. The length of the CDR3 is 13 residues. As DNA, the CDR3 is TGTGCCAGCAGGGTCAGTTTGAACACTGAAGCTTTCTTT. Amino acid sequence: CASRVSLNTEAFF.

V gene TRBV6-1 combines with J gene TRBJ1-1; TRBD1 might be the D (5 bases). This CDR3 has 15 amino acids. V gave up 6 bases and J gave up 5 bases, with 19 bases separating them. Germline lookup yields CDR1 MNHNS and CDR2 SASEGT. The DNA for the CDR3 is TGTGCCAGCAGCACCATTCCGGGGGTGAGGACTGAAGCTTTCTTT. Translation gives CASSTIPGVRTEAFF.

At least ten counts were recorded for this clonotype. The chain uses TRBV7-2 and TRBJ2-3; no firm D call. The V gene lost 1 base and the J gene lost 4 bases, with 9 bases spanning the gap. Germline CDR1 is SGHTA and CDR2 is FQGNSA. The CDR3 spans 14 residues. The CDR3 sequence is CASSLGLGPDTQYF. CDR3 coding DNA: TGTGCCAGCAGCTTAGGTTTAGGCCCAGATACGCAGTATTTT.

This rearrangement joins TRBV28 to TRBJ1-5, with D hard to call. The ends were cut back, 2 bases at V and 2 bases at J, with 10 bases in the middle. Germline V CDR1 and CDR2: MDHEN, SYDVKM. This CDR3 has 15 residues. The CDR3: CASSLGLRGNQPQHF. As DNA, the CDR3 is TGTGCCAGCAGTTTAGGGCTCCGCGGCAATCAGCCCCAGCATTTT.